This TCR beta chain comes out of a study of blood T cell repertoires in COVID-19. Looking at the study overall: Both acute and convalescent COVID-19 samples were obtained from the United States, Italy and Spain. PBMCs, B-cell-depleted T cells, or T cells were the source of the cDNA or gDNA that made up the material.

From germline, CDR1 is LGHNT and CDR2 FRNRAP. Trimming took 1 base from V and 6 from J; bases not matched to a gene: 6. This CDR3 is 14 amino acids long. Authors' analysis steps: Reference gene primer amplification gave estimated nucleated cell counts. The repertoire was sequenced with immunoSEQ multiplex PCR; TCRdb's copy has only in-frame clones and lacks some. D and trimming were read from the DNA, whereas the V and J calls and clone size are those reported in that table. The sample comprises roughly 320,000 clones, approximately 85% of which are singletons, and approximately 7.5% rests with the top ten.

V usage is TRBV12-5 and J usage is TRBJ2-7, with TRBD1 matching 7 bases. This TCR was sampled from a human donor in a cohort sampled during active COVID-19. Sequencing input: peripheral blood. CDR3 coding DNA: TGTGCTAGTGGTTTGGCCCAGGGGGTTGGCGAGCAGTACTTC. This encodes CASGLAQGVGEQYF.